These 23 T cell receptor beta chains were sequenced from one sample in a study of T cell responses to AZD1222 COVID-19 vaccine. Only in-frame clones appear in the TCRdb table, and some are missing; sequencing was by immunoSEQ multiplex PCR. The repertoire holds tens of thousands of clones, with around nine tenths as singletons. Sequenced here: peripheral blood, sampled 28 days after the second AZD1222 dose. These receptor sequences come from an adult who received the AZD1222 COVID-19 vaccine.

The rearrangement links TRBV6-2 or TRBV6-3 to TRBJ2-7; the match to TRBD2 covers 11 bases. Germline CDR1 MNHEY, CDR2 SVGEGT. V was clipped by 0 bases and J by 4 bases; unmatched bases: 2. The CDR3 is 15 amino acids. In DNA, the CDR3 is TGTGCCAGCAGTTACTCGGGGACTAGCGGATACGAGCAGTACTTC. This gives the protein CASSYSGTSGYEQYF.

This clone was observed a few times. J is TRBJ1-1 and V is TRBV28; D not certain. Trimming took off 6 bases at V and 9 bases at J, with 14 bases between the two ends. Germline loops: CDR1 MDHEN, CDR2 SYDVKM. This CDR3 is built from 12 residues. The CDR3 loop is CASSSLDSKAFF. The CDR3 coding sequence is TGTGCCAGCAGCTCCTTGGACTCGAAAGCTTTCTTT.

CDR3 DNA: TGTGCCAGCAGTTATTTCCTCGGGGGTTACAATGAGCAGTTCTTC. This codes for CASSYFLGGYNEQFF. The chain recombines TRBV5-5 with TRBJ2-1, with D tentatively TRBD2 (6 bases). V lost 5 bases to trimming and J lost 4 bases, with 16 bases between them. This CDR3 comprises 15 residues. Germline V gene lookup returns CDR1 SGHKS and CDR2 YYEKEE (reference sequence). Variable domain in full (rest from reference TRBV5-5 and TRBJ2-1): DAGVTQSPTHLIKTRGQQVTLRCSPISGHKSVSWYQQVLGQGPQFIFQYYEKEERGRGNFPDRFSARQFPNYSSELNVNALLLGDSALYLCASSYFLGGYNEQFFGPGTRLTVL.

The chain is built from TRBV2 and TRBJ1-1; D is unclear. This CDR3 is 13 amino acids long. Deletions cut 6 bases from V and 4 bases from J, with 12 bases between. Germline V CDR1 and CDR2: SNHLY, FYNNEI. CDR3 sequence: CASRVTVGTEAFF. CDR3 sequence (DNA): TGTGCCAGCAGGGTGACCGTGGGCACTGAAGCTTTCTTT.

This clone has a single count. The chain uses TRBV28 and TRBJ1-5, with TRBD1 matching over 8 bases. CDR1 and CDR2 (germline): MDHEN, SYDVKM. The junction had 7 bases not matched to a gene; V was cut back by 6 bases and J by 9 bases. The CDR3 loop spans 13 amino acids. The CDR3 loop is CASRADRVVPQHF. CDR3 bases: TGTGCCAGCAGGGCGGACAGGGTTGTGCCCCAGCATTTT.

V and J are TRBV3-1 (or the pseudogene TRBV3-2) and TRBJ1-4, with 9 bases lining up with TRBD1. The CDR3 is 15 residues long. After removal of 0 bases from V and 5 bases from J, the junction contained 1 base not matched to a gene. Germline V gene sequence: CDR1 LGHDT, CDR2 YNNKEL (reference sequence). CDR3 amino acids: CASSQEGTGNEKLFF. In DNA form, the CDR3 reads TGTGCCAGCAGCCAAGAGGGGACAGGGAATGAAAAACTGTTTTTT.

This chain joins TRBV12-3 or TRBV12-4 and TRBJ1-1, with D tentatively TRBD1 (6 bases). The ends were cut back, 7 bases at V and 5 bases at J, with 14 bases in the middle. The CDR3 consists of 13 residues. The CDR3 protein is CASTYSQGTEAFF. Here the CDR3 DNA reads TGTGCCAGCACCTACTCCCAGGGGACTGAAGCTTTCTTT.

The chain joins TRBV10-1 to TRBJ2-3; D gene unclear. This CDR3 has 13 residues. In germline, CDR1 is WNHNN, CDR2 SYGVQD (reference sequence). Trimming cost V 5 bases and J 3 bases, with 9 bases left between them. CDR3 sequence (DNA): TGCGCCAGCAGTTACTATTCGACAGATACGCAGTATTTT. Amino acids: CASSYYSTDTQYF.

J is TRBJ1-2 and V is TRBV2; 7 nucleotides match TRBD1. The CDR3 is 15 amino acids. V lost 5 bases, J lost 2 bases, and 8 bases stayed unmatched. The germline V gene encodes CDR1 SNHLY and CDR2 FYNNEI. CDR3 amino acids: CASSPLTGTNYGYTF. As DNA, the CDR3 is TGTGCCAGCAGTCCTCTGACAGGGACCAACTATGGCTACACCTTC.

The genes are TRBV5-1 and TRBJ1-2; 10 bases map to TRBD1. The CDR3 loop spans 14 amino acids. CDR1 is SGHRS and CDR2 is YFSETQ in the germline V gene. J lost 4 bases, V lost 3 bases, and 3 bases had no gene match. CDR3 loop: CASSSTGGSYGYTF. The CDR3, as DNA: TGCGCCAGCAGCTCGACAGGGGGCAGCTATGGCTACACCTTC.

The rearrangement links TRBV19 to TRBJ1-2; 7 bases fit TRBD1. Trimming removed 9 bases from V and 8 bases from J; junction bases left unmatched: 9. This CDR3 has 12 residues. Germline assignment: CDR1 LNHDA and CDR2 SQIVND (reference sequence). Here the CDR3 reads CASHDREKGYTF. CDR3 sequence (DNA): TGTGCCAGCCATGACAGGGAGAAAGGCTACACCTTC.

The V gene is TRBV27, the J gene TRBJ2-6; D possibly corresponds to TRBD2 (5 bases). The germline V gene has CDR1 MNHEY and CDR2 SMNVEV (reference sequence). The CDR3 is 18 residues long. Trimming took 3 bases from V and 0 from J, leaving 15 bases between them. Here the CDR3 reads CASSLRAGRNSGANVLTF. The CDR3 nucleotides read TGTGCCAGCAGTTTGAGGGCAGGACGAAACTCTGGGGCCAACGTCCTGACTTTC.

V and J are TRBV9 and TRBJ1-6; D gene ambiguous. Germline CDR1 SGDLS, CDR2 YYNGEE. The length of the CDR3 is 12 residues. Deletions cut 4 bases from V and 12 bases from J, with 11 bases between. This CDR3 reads CASSRPGEPLHF. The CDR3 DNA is TGTGCCAGCAGCCGCCCAGGAGAACCCCTCCACTTT.

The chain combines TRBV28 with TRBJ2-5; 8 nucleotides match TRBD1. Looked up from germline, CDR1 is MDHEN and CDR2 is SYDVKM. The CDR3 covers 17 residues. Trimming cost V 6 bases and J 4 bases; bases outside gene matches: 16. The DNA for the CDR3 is TGTGCCAGCAGCCCGACCCCCCAGGGGGCATTACGAGAGACCCAGTACTTC. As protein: CASSPTPQGALRETQYF.

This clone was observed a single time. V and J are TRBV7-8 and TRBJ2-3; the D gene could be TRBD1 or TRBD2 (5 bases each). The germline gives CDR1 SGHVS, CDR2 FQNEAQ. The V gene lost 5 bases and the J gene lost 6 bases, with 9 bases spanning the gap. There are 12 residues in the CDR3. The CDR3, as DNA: TGTGCCAGCAGCCTGGGGGTGGATACGCAGTATTTT. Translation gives CASSLGVDTQYF.

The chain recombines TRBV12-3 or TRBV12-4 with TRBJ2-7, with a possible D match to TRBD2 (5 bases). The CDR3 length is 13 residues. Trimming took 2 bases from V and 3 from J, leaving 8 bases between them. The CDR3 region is CASSLIGVYEQYF. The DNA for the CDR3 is TGTGCCAGCAGTTTAATCGGGGTCTACGAGCAGTACTTC.

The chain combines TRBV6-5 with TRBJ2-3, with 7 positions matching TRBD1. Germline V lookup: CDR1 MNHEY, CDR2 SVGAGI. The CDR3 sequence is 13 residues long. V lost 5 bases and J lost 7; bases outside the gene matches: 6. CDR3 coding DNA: TGTGCCAGCAGTCCCCAGGGACAGCATACGCAGTATTTT. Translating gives CASSPQGQHTQYF.

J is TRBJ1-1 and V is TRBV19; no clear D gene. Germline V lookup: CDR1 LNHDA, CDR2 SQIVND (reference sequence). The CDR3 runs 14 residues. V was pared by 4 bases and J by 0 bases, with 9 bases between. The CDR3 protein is CASSRGNLNTEAFF. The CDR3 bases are TGTGCCAGTAGTAGGGGAAACCTGAACACTGAAGCTTTCTTT.

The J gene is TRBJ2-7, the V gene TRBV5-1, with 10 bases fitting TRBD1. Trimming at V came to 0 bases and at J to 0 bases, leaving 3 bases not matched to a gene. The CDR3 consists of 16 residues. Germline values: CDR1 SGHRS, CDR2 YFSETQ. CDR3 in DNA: TGCGCCAGCAGCTTGGGAGGGACAGGGGTCTCCTACGAGCAGTACTTC. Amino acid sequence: CASSLGGTGVSYEQYF.

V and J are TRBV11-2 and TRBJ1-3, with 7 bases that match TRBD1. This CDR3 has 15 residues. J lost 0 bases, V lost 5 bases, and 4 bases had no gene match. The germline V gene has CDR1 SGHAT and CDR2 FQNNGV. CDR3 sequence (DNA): TGTGCCAGCAGCCGACAGGGATTCTCTGGAAACACCATATATTTT. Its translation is CASSRQGFSGNTIYF. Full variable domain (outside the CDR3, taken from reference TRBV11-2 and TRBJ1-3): EAGVAQSPRYKIIEKRQSVAFWCNPISGHATLYWYQQILGQGPKLLIQFQNNGVVDDSQLPKDRFSAERLKGVDSTLKIQPAKLEDSAVYLCASSRQGFSGNTIYFGEGSWLTVV.

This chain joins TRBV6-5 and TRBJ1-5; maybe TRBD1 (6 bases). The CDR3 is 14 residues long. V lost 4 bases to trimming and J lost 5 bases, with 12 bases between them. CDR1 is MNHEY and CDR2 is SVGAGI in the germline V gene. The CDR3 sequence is CASSFTTGHQPQHF. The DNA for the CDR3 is TGTGCCAGCAGTTTTACGACAGGTCATCAGCCCCAGCATTTT.

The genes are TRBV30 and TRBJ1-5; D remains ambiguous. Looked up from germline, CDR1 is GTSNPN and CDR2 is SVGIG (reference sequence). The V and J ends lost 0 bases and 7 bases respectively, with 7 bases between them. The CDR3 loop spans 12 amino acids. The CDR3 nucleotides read TGTGCCTGGAGTGTACGCTCCCAGCCCCAGCATTTT. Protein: CAWSVRSQPQHF.

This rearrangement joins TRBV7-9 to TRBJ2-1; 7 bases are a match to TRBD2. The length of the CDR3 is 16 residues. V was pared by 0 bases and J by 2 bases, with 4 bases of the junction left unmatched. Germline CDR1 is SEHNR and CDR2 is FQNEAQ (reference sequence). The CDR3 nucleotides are TGTGCCAGCAGCTTAGCGCTGGCGGGGGCCTACAATGAGCAGTTCTTC. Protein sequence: CASSLALAGAYNEQFF.